This TCR beta chain stems from a study of T-cell memory formation after mild COVID-19. Whole-study context: TCR clusters largely stayed donor specific. Findings and limits, study-wide: Some clones that responded were present in memory (sampled pre-infection), which suggests cross-reactive memory joined. While clones contracting from day 15 to 85 were balanced between CD4 and CD8, later expanders leaned CD4+.

TCRdb independently ran MiXCR on the 5' RACE reads; one entry per CDR3 protein. The sample lists roughly 300,000 distinct CDR3 sequences; approximately 8.4% were seen once. This clonotype was detected only a few times. Its antigen is not known. Trimming shortened V by 0 bases and J by 5 bases, and 18 bases separated the two germline ends. Germline CDR1 reads SGHDT; CDR2 reads YYEEEE. The CDR3 contains 16 residues. The TCR comes from a man aged 18 to 30 who had mild COVID-19 (a few samples of this study predate the infection). Cell type and time point are not known. The chain combines TRBV5-6 with TRBJ2-7; weak D call: TRBD2 (5 bases). Material for sequencing was PBMCs or a T cell subset sorted from them (not recorded which). Written as DNA, the CDR3 is TGTGCCAGCAGCTTGGCGGGGTCAGCCAAGCCTCACGAGCAGTACGTC. Its translation is CASSLAGSAKPHEQYV.